This TCR beta chain was captured in a study of shared clonotypes between healthy human individuals. Study-wide results and limits: Although depth was large, rarefaction showed that sequencing of the sorted subsets was incomplete. Sharing of clonotypes among donors was expected to vary with sequencing depth. Generation probabilities of non-shared clonotypes were lower (relative to those shared by all four donors).

Naive CD8 isolation took CD45RO-negative cells positively selected for CCR7 and excluded terminally differentiated effector memory CD45RA+ cells. Every donor was a Caucasian adult from Nashville, Tennessee. About this clone: Its matching antigen is unknown.

TCRdb's table, derived via immunoSEQ multiplex PCR, lists solely in-frame clones and lacks some. The sample has fewer than 800,000 clones, 92% seen once; the top ten hold approximately 24%. Germline V lookup: CDR1 MNHEY, CDR2 SMNVEV (reference sequence). The V gene lost 2 bases and the J gene lost 3 bases, with 11 bases spanning the gap. The CDR3 covers 14 residues. The chain has TRBV27 and TRBJ2-7; the D is unclear. The receptor comes from a young man in good health. Sequenced sample: naive CD8+ T cells sorted from blood. The chain's CDR3 is CASSLRALGYEQYF. The CDR3 DNA sequence: TGTGCCAGCAGTTTACGGGCCCTGGGCTACGAGCAGTACTTC.